This TCR beta chain was sequenced in a study of response to subunit inactivated influenza vaccine. Points from the study as a whole: New T cells are recruited in small numbers by each seasonal influenza vaccination, according to the authors' suggestion.

Germline assignment: CDR1 DFQATT and CDR2 SNEGSKA (reference sequence). This CDR3 region has 19 residues. V gave up 0 bases and J gave up 0 bases; unmatched junction bases: 10. This clonotype was seen a handful of times. The antigen remains undetermined. Via MiXCR, TCRdb re-called the RT-PCR reads, giving one row per CDR3 protein. The sample shows roughly 500,000 distinct CDR3 sequences, 25% of them seen only once. The sample here was CD4+ T cells sorted from PBMCs, taken around 5 days after vaccination. The receptor was derived from a man between 50 and 59 years old who received an inactivated influenza vaccine. The chain combines TRBV20-1 with TRBJ2-2, with 10 bases matching TRBD2. The CDR3 spells CSAREIAGGHRANTGELFF. DNA for the CDR3: TGCAGTGCTAGAGAGATAGCGGGGGGCCACAGGGCGAACACCGGGGAGCTGTTTTTT.